This T cell receptor beta chain appears in the sequencing data of a study of CD8 T cells in Susac syndrome. The overall study: Within the sequenced group of Susac syndrome patients, over 5 showed active disease and fewer than 10 were in remission.

Reverse transcription of about 0.5 to 1 ug RNA used random hexamers. The TCR beta CDR3 was amplified by immunoSEQ multiplex PCR across 54 Vbeta, 13 Jbeta. MiXCR was run by TCRdb on the immunoSEQ multiplex PCR reads, yielding one entry per CDR3 protein. The sample shows under 200,000 distinct CDR3 sequences, 95% to 97% of them seen only once. The CDR3 length is 15 residues. The germline V gene has CDR1 SQVTM and CDR2 ANQGSEA. Deletions cut 5 bases from V and 3 bases from J, with 17 bases between. Sequencing was performed on CD4+ T cells from PBMCs. The receptor's source is a human donor with Susac syndrome. V and J are TRBV29-1 and TRBJ2-1; D unresolved. CDR3 in DNA: TGCAGCGTTCAACGACTGGGTCCCCTCTACAATGAGCAGTTCTTC. It codes for CSVQRLGPLYNEQFF.